This TCR beta chain was captured by sequencing in a study of T cell responses to AZD1222 COVID-19 vaccine. Whole-study results and caveats: With two AZD1222 doses given, Spike-specific TCR breadth and depth both rose. Variant regions that are unmutated are reportedly the target of nearly half of spike-specific TCRs. Baseline seropositivity occurred in only six AZD1222 recipients. In a largely white British group with more females than males, clonal diversity was possibly underestimated.

Germline V gene lookup returns CDR1 SEHNR and CDR2 FQNEAQ (reference sequence). There are 13 residues in the CDR3. V was clipped by 1 base and J by 9 bases, with 10 bases between them. Produced via immunoSEQ multiplex PCR; TCRdb's table is partial and in-frame only. The sample has approximately 110,000 clones, roughly 90% seen once. In this sample, this clone turned up once. Its cognate antigen is unknown. The rearrangement joins TRBV7-9 to TRBJ1-3, with D possibly matching TRBD1 (5 bases). The origin of this receptor is an adult in good health. The source was peripheral blood, collected on day 0 of AZD1222 vaccination. The CDR3 bases are TGTGCCAGCAGCTTAGATCAGGGATTCACCATATATTTT. As protein: CASSLDQGFTIYF.